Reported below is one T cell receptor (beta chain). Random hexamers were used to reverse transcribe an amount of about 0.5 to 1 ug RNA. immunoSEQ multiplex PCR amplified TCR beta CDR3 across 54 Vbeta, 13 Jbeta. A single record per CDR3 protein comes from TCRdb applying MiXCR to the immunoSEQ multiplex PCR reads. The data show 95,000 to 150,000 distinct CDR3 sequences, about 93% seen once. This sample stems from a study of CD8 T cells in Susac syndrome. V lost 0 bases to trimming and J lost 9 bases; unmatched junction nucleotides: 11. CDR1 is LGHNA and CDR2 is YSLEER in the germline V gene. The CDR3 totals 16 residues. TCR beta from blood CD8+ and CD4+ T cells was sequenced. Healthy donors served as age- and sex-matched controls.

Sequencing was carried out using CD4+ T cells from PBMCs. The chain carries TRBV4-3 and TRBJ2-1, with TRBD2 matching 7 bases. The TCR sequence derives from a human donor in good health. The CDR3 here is CASSQEMASGSREQFF. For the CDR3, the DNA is TGCGCCAGCAGCCAAGAGATGGCTAGCGGATCGCGTGAGCAGTTCTTC.